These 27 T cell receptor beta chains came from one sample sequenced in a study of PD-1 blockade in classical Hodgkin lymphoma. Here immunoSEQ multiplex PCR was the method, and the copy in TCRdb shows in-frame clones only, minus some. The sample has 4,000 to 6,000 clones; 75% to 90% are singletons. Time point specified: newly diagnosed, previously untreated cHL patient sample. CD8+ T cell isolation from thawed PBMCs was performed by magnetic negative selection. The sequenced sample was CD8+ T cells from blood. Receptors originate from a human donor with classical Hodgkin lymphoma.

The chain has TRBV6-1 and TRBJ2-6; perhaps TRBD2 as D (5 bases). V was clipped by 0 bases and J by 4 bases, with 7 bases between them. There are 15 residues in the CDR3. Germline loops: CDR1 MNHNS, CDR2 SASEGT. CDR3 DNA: TGTGCCAGCAGTGAAGCGGAGGTAGGGGCCAACGTCCTGACTTTC. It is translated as CASSEAEVGANVLTF.

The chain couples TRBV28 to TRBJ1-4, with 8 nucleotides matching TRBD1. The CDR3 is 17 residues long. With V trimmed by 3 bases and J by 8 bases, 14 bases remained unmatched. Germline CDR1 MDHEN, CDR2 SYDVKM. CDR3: CASSFLSGQAEGEKLFF. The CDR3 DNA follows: TGTGCCAGCAGTTTCCTTTCGGGACAGGCTGAAGGGGAAAAACTGTTTTTT.

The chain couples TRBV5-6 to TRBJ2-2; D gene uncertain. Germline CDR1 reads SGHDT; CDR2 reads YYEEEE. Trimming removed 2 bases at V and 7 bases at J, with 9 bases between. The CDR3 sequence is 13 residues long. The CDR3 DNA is TGTGCCAGCAGCTTCGGAGCTATCGGGGAGCTGTTTTTT. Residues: CASSFGAIGELFF. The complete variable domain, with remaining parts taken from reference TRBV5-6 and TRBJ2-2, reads DAGVTQSPTHLIKTRGQQVTLRCSPKSGHDTVSWYQQALGQGPQFIFQYYEEEERQRGNFPDRFSGHQFPNYSSELNVNALLLGDSALYLCASSFGAIGELFFGEGSRLTVL.

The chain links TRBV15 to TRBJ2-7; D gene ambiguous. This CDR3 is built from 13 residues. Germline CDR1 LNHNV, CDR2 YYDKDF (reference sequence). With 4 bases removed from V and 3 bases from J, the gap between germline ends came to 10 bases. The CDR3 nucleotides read TGTGCCACCAGCACAGCAGGCAGCTACGAGCAGTACTTC. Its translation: CATSTAGSYEQYF.

CDR3 region: CASSPDRDPLYEQYF. The CDR3 region has the DNA TGCGCCAGCAGCCCCGACAGGGACCCCCTCTACGAGCAGTACTTC. V is TRBV4-1 and J is TRBJ2-7, with TRBD1 matching 7 bases. CDR3 length: 15 residues. The junction had 9 bases not matched to a gene; V was cut back by 4 bases and J by 3 bases. The V gene's germline CDR1 is MGHRA and CDR2 YSYEKL.

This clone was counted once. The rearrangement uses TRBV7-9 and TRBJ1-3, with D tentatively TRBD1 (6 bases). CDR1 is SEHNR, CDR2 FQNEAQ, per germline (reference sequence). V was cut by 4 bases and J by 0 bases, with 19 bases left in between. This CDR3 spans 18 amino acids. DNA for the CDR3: TGTGCCAGCAGCTGGCAGGGTCCGGGGGCCCGCTCTGGAAACACCATATATTTT. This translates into CASSWQGPGARSGNTIYF.

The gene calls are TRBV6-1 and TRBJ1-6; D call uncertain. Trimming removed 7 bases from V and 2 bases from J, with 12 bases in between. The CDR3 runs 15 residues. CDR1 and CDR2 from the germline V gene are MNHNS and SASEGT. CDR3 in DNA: TGTGCCAGCACGACTGTATCTACCTATAATTCACCCCTCCACTTT. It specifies CASTTVSTYNSPLHF.

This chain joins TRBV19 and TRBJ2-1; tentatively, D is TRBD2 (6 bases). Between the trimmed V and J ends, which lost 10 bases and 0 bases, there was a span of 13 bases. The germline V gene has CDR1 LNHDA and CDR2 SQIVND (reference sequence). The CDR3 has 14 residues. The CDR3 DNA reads TGTGCCACTGGGATGGGAGGCTCCTACAATGAGCAGTTCTTC. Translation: CATGMGGSYNEQFF. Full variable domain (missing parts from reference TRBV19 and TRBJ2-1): DGGITQSPKYLFRKEGQNVTLSCEQNLNHDAMYWYRQDPGQGLRLIYYSQIVNDFQKGDIAEGYSVSREKKESFPLTVTSAQKNPTAFYLCATGMGGSYNEQFFGPGTRLTVL.

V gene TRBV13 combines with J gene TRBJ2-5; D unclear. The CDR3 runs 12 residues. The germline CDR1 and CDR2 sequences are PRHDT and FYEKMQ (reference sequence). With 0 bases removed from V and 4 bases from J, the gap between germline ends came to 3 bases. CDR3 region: CASSLGRETQYF. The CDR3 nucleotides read TGTGCCAGCAGCTTAGGCCGAGAGACCCAGTACTTC.

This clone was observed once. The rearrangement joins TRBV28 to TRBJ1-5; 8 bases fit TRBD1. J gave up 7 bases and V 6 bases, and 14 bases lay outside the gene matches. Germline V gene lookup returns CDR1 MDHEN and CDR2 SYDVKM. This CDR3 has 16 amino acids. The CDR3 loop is CASRPNLRGPGQPQHF. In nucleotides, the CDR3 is TGTGCCAGCAGACCTAACCTCAGGGGGCCAGGGCAGCCCCAGCATTTT.

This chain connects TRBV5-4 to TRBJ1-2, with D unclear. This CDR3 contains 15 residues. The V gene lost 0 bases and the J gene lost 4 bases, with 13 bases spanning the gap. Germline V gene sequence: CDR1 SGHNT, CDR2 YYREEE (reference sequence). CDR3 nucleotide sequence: TGTGCCAGCAGCTTGGCGATGCAAGCCCCCTATGGCTACACCTTC. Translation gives CASSLAMQAPYGYTF.

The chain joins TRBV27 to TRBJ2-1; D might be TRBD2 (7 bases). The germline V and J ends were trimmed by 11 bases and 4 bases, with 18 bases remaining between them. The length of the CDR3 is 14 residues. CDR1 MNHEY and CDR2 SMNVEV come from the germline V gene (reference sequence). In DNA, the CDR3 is TGTGCCGTGGGGAGGGGGACCATTTACAATGAGCAGTTCTTC. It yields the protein CAVGRGTIYNEQFF.

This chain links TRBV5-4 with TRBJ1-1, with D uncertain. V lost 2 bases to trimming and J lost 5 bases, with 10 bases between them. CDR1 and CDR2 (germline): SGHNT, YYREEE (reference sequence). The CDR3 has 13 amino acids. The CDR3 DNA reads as TGTGCCAGCAGCTTCCGAGGTATGACTGAAGCTTTCTTT. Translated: CASSFRGMTEAFF.

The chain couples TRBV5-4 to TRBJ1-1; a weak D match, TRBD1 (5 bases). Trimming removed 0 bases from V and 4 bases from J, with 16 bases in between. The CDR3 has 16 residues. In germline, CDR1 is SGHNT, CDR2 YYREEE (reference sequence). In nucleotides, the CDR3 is TGTGCCAGCAGCTTGGCTTCGGCAGGGTCTGGCACTGAAGCTTTCTTT. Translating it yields CASSLASAGSGTEAFF.

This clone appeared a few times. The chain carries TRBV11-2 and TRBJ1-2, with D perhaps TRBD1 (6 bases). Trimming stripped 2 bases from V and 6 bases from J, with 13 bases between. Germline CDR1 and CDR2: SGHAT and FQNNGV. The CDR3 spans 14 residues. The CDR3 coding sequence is TGTGCCAGCAGCTTAATCGGCAGGGGCAATGGCTACACCTTC. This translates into CASSLIGRGNGYTF.

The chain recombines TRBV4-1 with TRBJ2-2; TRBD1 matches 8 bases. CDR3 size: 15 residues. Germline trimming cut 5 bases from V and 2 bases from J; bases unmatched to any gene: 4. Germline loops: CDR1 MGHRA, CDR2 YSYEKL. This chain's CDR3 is CASSGQGANTGELFF. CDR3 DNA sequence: TGCGCCAGCAGCGGTCAGGGGGCCAACACCGGGGAGCTGTTTTTT.

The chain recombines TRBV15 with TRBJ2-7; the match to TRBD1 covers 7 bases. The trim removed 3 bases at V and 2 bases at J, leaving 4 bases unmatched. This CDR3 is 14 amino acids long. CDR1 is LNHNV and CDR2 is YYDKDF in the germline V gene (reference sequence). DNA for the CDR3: TGTGCCACCAGCAGTGAGGACAGGCCCTACGAGCAGTACTTC. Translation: CATSSEDRPYEQYF.

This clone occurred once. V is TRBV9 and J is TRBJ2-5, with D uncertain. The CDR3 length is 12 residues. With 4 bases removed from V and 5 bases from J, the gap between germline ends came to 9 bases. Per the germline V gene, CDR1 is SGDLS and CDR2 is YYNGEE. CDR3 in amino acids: CASSTDGETQYF. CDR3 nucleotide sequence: TGTGCCAGCAGCACCGACGGGGAGACCCAGTACTTC.

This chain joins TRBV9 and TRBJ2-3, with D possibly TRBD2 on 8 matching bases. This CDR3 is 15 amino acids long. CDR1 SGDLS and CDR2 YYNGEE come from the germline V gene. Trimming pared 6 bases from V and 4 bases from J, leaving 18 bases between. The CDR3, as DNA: TGTGCCAGCAACCCTCCGGGAGGGGGCCCAGATACGCAGTATTTT. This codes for CASNPPGGGPDTQYF.

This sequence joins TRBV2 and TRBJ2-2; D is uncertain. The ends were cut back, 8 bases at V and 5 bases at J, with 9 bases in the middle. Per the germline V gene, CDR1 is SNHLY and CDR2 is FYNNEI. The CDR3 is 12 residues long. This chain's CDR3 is CASVWGTGELFF. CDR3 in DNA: TGTGCCAGCGTCTGGGGAACCGGGGAGCTGTTTTTT. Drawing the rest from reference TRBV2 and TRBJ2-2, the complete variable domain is EPEVTQTPSHQVTQMGQEVILRCVPISNHLYFYWYRQILGQKVEFLVSFYNNEISEKSEIFDDQFSVERPDGSNFTLKIRSTKLEDSAMYFCASVWGTGELFFGEGSRLTVL.

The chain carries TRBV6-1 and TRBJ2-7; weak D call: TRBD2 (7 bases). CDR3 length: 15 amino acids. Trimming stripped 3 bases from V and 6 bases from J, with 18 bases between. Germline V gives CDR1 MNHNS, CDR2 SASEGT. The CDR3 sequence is CASSEVGGPEPEQYF. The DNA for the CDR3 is TGTGCCAGCAGTGAGGTGGGGGGGCCCGAACCCGAGCAGTACTTC.

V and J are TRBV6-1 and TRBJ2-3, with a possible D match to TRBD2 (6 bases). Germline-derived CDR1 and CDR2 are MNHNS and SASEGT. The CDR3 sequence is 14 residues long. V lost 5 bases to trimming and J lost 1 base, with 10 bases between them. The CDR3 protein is CASSTPGGTDTQYF. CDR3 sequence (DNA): TGTGCCAGCAGTACGCCGGGGGGCACAGATACGCAGTATTTT.

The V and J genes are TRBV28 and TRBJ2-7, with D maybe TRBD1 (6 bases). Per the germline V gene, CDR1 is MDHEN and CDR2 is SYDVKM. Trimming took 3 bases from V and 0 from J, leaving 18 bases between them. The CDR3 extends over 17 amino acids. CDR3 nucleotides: TGTGCCAGCAGTTTTTTAGCTGGACGGGACAACTCCTACGAGCAGTACTTC. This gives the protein CASSFLAGRDNSYEQYF.

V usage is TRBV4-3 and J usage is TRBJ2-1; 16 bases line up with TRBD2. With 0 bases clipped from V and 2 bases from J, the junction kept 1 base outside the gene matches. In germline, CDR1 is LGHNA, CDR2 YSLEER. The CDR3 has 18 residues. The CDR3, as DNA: TGCGCCAGCAGCCAAGATGGGACTAGCGGGGGGGCCTACAATGAGCAGTTCTTC. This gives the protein CASSQDGTSGGAYNEQFF.

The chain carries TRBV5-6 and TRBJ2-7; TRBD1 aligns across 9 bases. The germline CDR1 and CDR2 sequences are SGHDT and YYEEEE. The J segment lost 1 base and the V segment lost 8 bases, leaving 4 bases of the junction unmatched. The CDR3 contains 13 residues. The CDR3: CASKDRGSYEQYF. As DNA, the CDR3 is TGTGCCAGTAAGGACAGGGGATCCTACGAGCAGTACTTC.

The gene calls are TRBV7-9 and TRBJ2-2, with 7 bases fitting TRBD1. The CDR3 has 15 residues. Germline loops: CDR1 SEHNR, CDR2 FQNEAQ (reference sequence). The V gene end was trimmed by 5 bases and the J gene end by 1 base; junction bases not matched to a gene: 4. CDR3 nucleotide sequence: TGTGCCAGCAGCCCGAGGACAGGGAACACCGGGGAGCTGTTTTTT. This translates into CASSPRTGNTGELFF.

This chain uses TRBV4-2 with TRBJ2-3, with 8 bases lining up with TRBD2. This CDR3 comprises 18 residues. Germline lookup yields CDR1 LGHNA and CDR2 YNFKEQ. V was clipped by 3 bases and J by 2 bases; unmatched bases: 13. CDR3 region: CASSHAGGISGLTDTQYF. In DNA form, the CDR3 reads TGTGCCAGCAGCCACGCGGGGGGTATTAGCGGACTCACAGATACGCAGTATTTT.